The 19 T cell receptor beta chains reported below all come from one sample, sequenced in a study of blood T cells in healthy people across ages. The use of a sample-barcoded 5' primer and a J-beta primer mix characterized a second PCR of roughly 6 to 12 cycles. MiXCR, run by TCRdb on the 5' RACE reads, gives a single entry per CDR3 protein. This table holds around 1,000,000 distinct CDR3 sequences, roughly 24% found once. These data also featured in a second study, about T cells of mothers and their children.

Sequencing input: blood. These receptors were collected from a girl aged 2 to 10 in good health.

Details on this clonotype: Germline and junction disagree at one end, which may indicate a read error. The chain carries TRBV6-6 and TRBJ1-2; TRBD1 agrees at 7 bases. Germline V lookup: CDR1 MNHNY, CDR2 SVGAGI (reference sequence). This CDR3 spans 13 amino acids. In nucleotides, the CDR3 is TGTGCCTGCAGACACGACAGGGTCTATGGCTACACCTTC. It specifies CACRHDRVYGYTF.

The V gene is TRBV3-1, the J gene TRBJ2-7; possibly TRBD2 for D (6 bases). Trimming cost V 3 bases and J 0 bases, with 9 bases left between them. CDR1 and CDR2 from the germline V gene are LGHDT and YNNKEL (reference sequence). The CDR3 consists of 14 residues. The CDR3 loop is CASSQGGISYEQYF. CDR3 DNA sequence: TGTGCCAGCAGCCAGGGGGGAATCTCCTACGAGCAGTACTTC.

The rearrangement joins TRBV12-3 or TRBV12-4 to TRBJ2-3; no firm D call. The CDR3 is 16 amino acids. The V and J ends lost 5 bases and 6 bases respectively, with 21 bases between them. CDR3 coding DNA: TGTGCCAGCAGTCCGAATAAACGGTTTGTGGTGGATACGCAGTATTTT. Its translation is CASSPNKRFVVDTQYF.

This chain links TRBV4-2 with TRBJ2-1, with 7 bases that match TRBD1. The end of the DNA is better explained by TRBJ2-5, so the J call may be wrong. The V gene's germline CDR1 is LGHNA and CDR2 YNFKEQ. This CDR3 spans 13 amino acids. CDR3 protein: CASSLTGEKTQYF. Written as DNA, the CDR3 is TGTGCCAGCAGCCTTACAGGGGAGAAGACCCAGTACTTC.

About this clonotype itself: The junction departs from the called germline gene at one end, perhaps through a read error. The genes are TRBV19 and TRBJ2-5, with TRBD1 matching 7 bases. The CDR3 sequence is 13 residues long. CDR1 is LNHDA and CDR2 is SQIVND in the germline V gene (reference sequence). CDR3 DNA sequence: TGTACCAGTAGTACCACAGGGGCTGAGACCCAGTACTTC. This gives the protein CTSSTTGAETQYF.

In this sample, this clonotype turned up a few times. This chain links TRBV7-2 with TRBJ2-5; 9 nucleotides match TRBD1. The J call may be wrong; the DNA end is better matched by TRBJ2-1. Germline-derived CDR1 and CDR2 are SGHTA and FQGNSA. The CDR3 has 13 residues. CDR3 in DNA: TGTGCCAGCAGCTTAGCGGGACAGGGTAAGCAGTTCTTC. Amino acid sequence: CASSLAGQGKQFF.

This clonotype came up a few times. The chain uses TRBV20-1 and TRBJ1-5; D remains ambiguous. From germline, CDR1 is DFQATT and CDR2 SNEGSKA (reference sequence). The CDR3 loop spans 17 amino acids. V was pared by 0 bases and J by 0 bases, with 15 bases between. Written as DNA, the CDR3 is TGCAGTGCTAGAGAATACAAAGACGCATATAGCAATCAGCCCCAGCATTTT. This gives the protein CSAREYKDAYSNQPQHF.

Only a few counts were recorded for this clonotype. J is TRBJ2-1 and V is TRBV29-1; D may correspond to TRBD1 or TRBD2 (6 bases each). Germline CDR1 reads SQVTM; CDR2 reads ANQGSEA. V was pared by 4 bases and J by 2 bases, with 12 bases between. This CDR3 is built from 14 residues. The CDR3 sequence is CSVGHGGPYNEQFF. CDR3 DNA: TGCAGCGTTGGTCACGGGGGCCCCTACAATGAGCAGTTCTTC.

This clonotype was seen a handful of times. The J gene is TRBJ2-5, the V gene TRBV7-8, with 7 bases matching TRBD1. V trimming: 5 bases; J trimming: 1 base; junction bases outside the gene matches: 10. Germline V gives CDR1 SGHVS, CDR2 FQNEAQ. The CDR3 contains 16 residues. CDR3: CASSPRQGTFQETQYF. CDR3 sequence (DNA): TGTGCCAGCAGCCCGAGACAGGGAACCTTCCAAGAGACCCAGTACTTC.

This clonotype was counted between two and nine times. The chain has TRBV4-3 and TRBJ2-3; D might be TRBD1 (6 bases). Deletions cut 0 bases from V and 3 bases from J, with 13 bases between. The CDR3 totals 16 residues. Germline V gene data show CDR1 as LGHNA and CDR2 as YSLEER. Written as DNA, the CDR3 is TGCGCCAGCAGCCAAGATATGGGGGCAGGTACAGATACGCAGTATTTT. Translating it yields CASSQDMGAGTDTQYF.

The V call is TRBV7-8, the J call TRBJ2-5; D unclear. CDR1 is SGHVS, CDR2 FQNEAQ, per germline. There are 11 residues in the CDR3. V was pared by 5 bases and J by 10 bases, with 11 bases between. CDR3 nucleotides: TGTGCCAGCAGCCCCATTGATAACCAGTACTTC. Translation gives CASSPIDNQYF.

The J gene is TRBJ1-1, the V gene TRBV20-1; D perhaps matches TRBD1 (5 bases). The CDR3 is 13 amino acids. V lost 0 bases to trimming and J lost 7 bases, with 12 bases between them. The germline V gene encodes CDR1 DFQATT and CDR2 SNEGSKA (reference sequence). DNA for the CDR3: TGCAGTGCTAGAGATGGCGGGGCTGTTGAAGCTTTCTTT. Translating it yields CSARDGGAVEAFF.

The chain is built from TRBV29-1 and TRBJ1-5; 7 bases match TRBD1. The CDR3 loop spans 12 amino acids. V was clipped by 8 bases and J by 7 bases; unmatched bases: 8. The V gene's germline CDR1 is SQVTM and CDR2 ANQGSEA. This CDR3 reads CSPLRGRQPQHF. CDR3 DNA sequence: TGCAGCCCACTGAGGGGGCGACAGCCCCAGCATTTT.

This clonotype was seen a handful of times. The chain couples TRBV6-6 to TRBJ1-5; possible D gene TRBD1, 6 bases. CDR3 size: 12 residues. The V end lost 8 bases, the J end lost 6 bases, and 11 bases lay between the germline ends. In germline, CDR1 is MNHNY, CDR2 SVGAGI (reference sequence). The CDR3 DNA reads TGTGCCAGCCCTAGGGGGGGTCAGCCCCAGCATTTT. This sequence encodes CASPRGGQPQHF.

The V and J genes are TRBV5-1 and TRBJ1-4; D gene ambiguous. The CDR3 contains 13 residues. V was trimmed by 5 bases and J by 3 bases, leaving 8 bases between them. Germline V gives CDR1 SGHRS, CDR2 YFSETQ. The CDR3 protein is CASSEEANEKLFF. The CDR3 nucleotides read TGCGCCAGCAGTGAAGAGGCTAATGAAAAACTGTTTTTT.

This clonotype was counted a few times. The CDR3 reads CASSFGREEGGYTF. Here the CDR3 DNA reads TGTGCCAGCAGTTTCGGCAGGGAGGAGGGCGGCTACACCTTC. The chain recombines TRBV12-3 or TRBV12-4 with TRBJ1-2; tentative D call: TRBD1 (5 bases). The CDR3 is made up of 14 amino acids. The V gene lost 3 bases and the J gene lost 8 bases, with 16 bases spanning the gap.

The chain uses TRBV5-1 and TRBJ2-7, with 9 bases that match TRBD1. The germline V gene encodes CDR1 SGHRS and CDR2 YFSETQ. This CDR3 is built from 15 residues. V shed 3 bases and J 4 bases; nucleotides not matched to a gene: 8. The CDR3 region has the DNA TGCGCCAGCAGCTGGGGGACAGGGACTCAGTACGAGCAGTACTTC. It codes for CASSWGTGTQYEQYF.

The CDR3 bases are TGCGCCAGCAGCTTGAGGTACCCGAAAGGGGCCGGGGAGCTGTTTTTT. Its translation is CASSLRYPKGAGELFF. The V call is TRBV5-1, the J call TRBJ2-2, with a weak D call TRBD1 (5 bases). Germline lookup yields CDR1 SGHRS and CDR2 YFSETQ. The CDR3 runs to 16 residues. V was shortened by 1 base and J by 6 bases, with 16 bases between the two germline ends.

Only a few counts were recorded for this clonotype. The rearrangement links TRBV7-9 to TRBJ2-7; D is unresolved. This CDR3 spans 13 amino acids. V was cut by 4 bases and J by 7 bases, with 14 bases left in between. Per germline, CDR1 SEHNR and CDR2 FQNEAQ (reference sequence). DNA of the CDR3: TGTGCCAGCAGCTCGATCCGTAAAGCGGAGCAGTACTTC. It yields the protein CASSSIRKAEQYF.